Listed here are 27 T cell receptor beta chains from one sample, sequenced in a study of blood T cell repertoires in COVID-19. The repertoire was sequenced with immunoSEQ multiplex PCR; TCRdb's copy has only in-frame clones and lacks some. The sample holds a few hundred thousand clones; around 85% are singletons and the top ten take about 2.7%. Sequenced material: PBMCs or T cells enriched from blood (not recorded which). The receptors were sampled from a woman between 45 and 60 years old who had recovered from COVID-19.

This chain connects TRBV7-9 to TRBJ1-2; 8 bases align to TRBD1. The J segment lost 0 bases and the V segment lost 5 bases, leaving 5 bases of the junction unmatched. The germline V gene has CDR1 SEHNR and CDR2 FQNEAQ (reference sequence). The CDR3 is made up of 15 amino acids. The CDR3, as DNA: TGTGCCAGCAGCGTAACAGGGGGGACTAACTATGGCTACACCTTC. It is translated as CASSVTGGTNYGYTF.

The rearrangement links TRBV7-9 to TRBJ2-6; a possible D gene is TRBD1 (6 bases). Trimming took 0 bases from V and 3 from J, leaving 9 bases between them. The CDR3 spans 16 residues. The germline V gene has CDR1 SEHNR and CDR2 FQNEAQ (reference sequence). This CDR3 is CASSLARTDGANVLTF. The CDR3 coding sequence is TGTGCCAGCAGCTTAGCGCGGACAGATGGGGCCAACGTCCTGACTTTC. The entire variable domain, with the rest obtained from reference TRBV7-9 and TRBJ2-6, is as follows: DTGVSQNPRHKITKRGQNVTFRCDPISEHNRLYWYRQTLGQGPEFLTYFQNEAQLEKSRLLSDRFSAERPKGSFSTLEIQRTEQGDSAMYLCASSLARTDGANVLTFGAGSRLTVL.

This clone occurred a few times. The chain joins TRBV30 to TRBJ1-1, with D perhaps matching TRBD1 (6 bases). Trimming shortened V by 3 bases and J by 4 bases, and 15 bases separated the two germline ends. CDR1 is GTSNPN and CDR2 is SVGIG in the germline V gene (reference sequence). The CDR3 contains 14 residues. CDR3 residues: CAWRGAVPSTEAFF. The CDR3 DNA is TGTGCCTGGAGGGGGGCAGTTCCGAGCACTGAAGCTTTCTTT.

The gene calls are TRBV6-5 and TRBJ1-4; 7 nucleotides match TRBD1. The germline gives CDR1 MNHEY, CDR2 SVGAGI. J gave up 4 bases and V 2 bases, and 1 base lay outside the gene matches. The CDR3 spans 14 residues. The CDR3 DNA sequence: TGTGCCAGCAGTTACGGGACAGTTAATGAAAAACTGTTTTTT. Residues: CASSYGTVNEKLFF.

V and J are TRBV9 and TRBJ2-7; D not resolved. CDR1 SGDLS and CDR2 YYNGEE come from the germline V gene. Trimming took 3 bases from V and 6 from J, leaving 13 bases between them. There are 13 residues in the CDR3. The CDR3 sequence: CASSAGSSLEQYF. CDR3 sequence (DNA): TGTGCCAGCAGCGCCGGGTCTTCCCTCGAGCAGTACTTC.

This rearrangement joins TRBV4-1 to TRBJ1-5; D remains unclear. The CDR3 is made up of 14 amino acids. Germline V gives CDR1 MGHRA, CDR2 YSYEKL. Trimming left V 1 base short and J 0 bases short, with 4 bases between. The DNA of the CDR3 is TGCGCCAGCAGCCAAGCCTATAGCAATCAGCCCCAGCATTTT. As protein: CASSQAYSNQPQHF.

The V and J genes are TRBV5-1 and TRBJ1-2; 9 nucleotides agree with TRBD1. CDR1 and CDR2 (germline): SGHRS, YFSETQ. The CDR3 runs to 15 residues. With 1 base clipped from V and 7 bases from J, the junction kept 8 bases outside the gene matches. The CDR3 DNA follows: TGCGCCAGCAGCTTGCGGACAGGGGAGTCTGCTGGCTACACCTTC. It is translated as CASSLRTGESAGYTF.

This chain links TRBV14 with TRBJ2-2; the D gene is possibly TRBD2 (5 bases). This CDR3 is 12 amino acids long. The germline CDR1 and CDR2 sequences are SGHDN and FVKESK. V was shortened by 3 bases and J by 9 bases, with 8 bases between the two germline ends. In nucleotides, the CDR3 is TGTGCCAGCAGCCATGTAGCGCGGGAGCTGTTTTTT. This sequence encodes CASSHVARELFF.

The rearrangement links TRBV19 to TRBJ2-1; D is possibly TRBD1 (6 bases). The CDR3 has 13 amino acids. Germline-derived CDR1 and CDR2 are LNHDA and SQIVND (reference sequence). V dropped 5 bases and J dropped 2 bases, with 7 bases sitting between them. CDR3 DNA sequence: TGTGCCAGTAGTGGGGGCCCCTACAATGAGCAGTTCTTC. It codes for CASSGGPYNEQFF. Full variable domain (remainder filled in from reference TRBV19 and TRBJ2-1): DGGITQSPKYLFRKEGQNVTLSCEQNLNHDAMYWYRQDPGQGLRLIYYSQIVNDFQKGDIAEGYSVSREKKESFPLTVTSAQKNPTAFYLCASSGGPYNEQFFGPGTRLTVL.

This chain joins TRBV21-1 and TRBJ2-7; the table names TRBD1, a call not compared with the DNA. TRBV21-1 is recorded as a pseudogene. This CDR3 region has 17 residues. The CDR3 reads CASRGDRVLMQSYEQYF. CDR3 nucleotides: TGTGCCAGCAGAGGGGACAGGGTATTGATGCAGTCCTACGAGCAGTACTTC.

The rearrangement links TRBV7-9 to TRBJ2-7, with TRBD1 as a possible D gene (5 bases). Germline loops: CDR1 SEHNR, CDR2 FQNEAQ (reference sequence). The CDR3 totals 14 residues. The V end lost 2 bases, the J end lost 0 bases, and 8 bases lay between the germline ends. CDR3 coding DNA: TGTGCCAGCAGCTTATATGGGGCCTCCTACGAGCAGTACTTC. Translated: CASSLYGASYEQYF.

This chain connects TRBV27 to TRBJ2-7; D possibly corresponds to TRBD2 (6 bases). The length of the CDR3 is 12 residues. The V and J ends lost 2 bases and 5 bases respectively, with 7 bases between them. CDR1 and CDR2 (germline): MNHEY, SMNVEV (reference sequence). In DNA, the CDR3 is TGTGCCAGCAGTTTAGCGGGAAACGAGCAGTACTTC. Translating it yields CASSLAGNEQYF.

This chain uses TRBV9 with TRBJ2-1; 8 bases fit TRBD2. V lost 3 bases and J lost 6; bases outside the gene matches: 11. Germline values: CDR1 SGDLS, CDR2 YYNGEE. The length of the CDR3 is 16 residues. The DNA for the CDR3 is TGTGCCAGCAGCGAGGGGGGTAGCGGGACCACCAATGAGCAGTTCTTC. It yields the protein CASSEGGSGTTNEQFF.

This clone was seen a single time. The chain recombines TRBV28 with TRBJ1-2; 8 bases match TRBD1. The germline CDR1 and CDR2 sequences are MDHEN and SYDVKM. The CDR3 consists of 13 residues. The V segment lost 4 bases and the J segment 4 bases; nucleotides outside the gene matches: 2. The CDR3 region is CASSSGGFYGYTF. The CDR3 DNA is TGTGCCAGCAGTTCAGGGGGCTTCTATGGCTACACCTTC.

The chain is built from TRBV12-5 and TRBJ2-5; 10 bases fit TRBD1. The germline CDR1 and CDR2 sequences are LGHNT and FRNRAP. V lost 3 bases, J lost 7 bases, and 2 bases stayed unmatched. The CDR3 runs to 13 residues. The CDR3 region is CASGFRDRGTQYF. The CDR3 DNA sequence: TGTGCTAGTGGTTTCCGGGACAGGGGGACCCAGTACTTC.

V gene TRBV10-3 combines with J gene TRBJ2-7; 10 bases are shared with TRBD1. The CDR3 is 14 amino acids. With V trimmed by 4 bases and J by 5 bases, 5 bases remained unmatched. Germline V gene lookup returns CDR1 ENHRY and CDR2 SYGVKD. In nucleotides, the CDR3 is TGTGCCATCAGTGGGCGGGACAGGGGCGACGAGCAGTACTTC. Translating gives CAISGRDRGDEQYF.

In its sample, this clone was seen once. This specimen includes other DNA sequences encoding the same CDR3. The rearrangement joins TRBV30 to TRBJ1-2; a weak D match, TRBD1 (5 bases). V was pared by 1 base and J by 2 bases, with 8 bases between. Germline V gene sequence: CDR1 GTSNPN, CDR2 SVGIG (reference sequence). The CDR3 totals 13 residues. In DNA, the CDR3 is TGTGCCTGGAGTGGGGGGGGAAACTATGGCTACACCTTC. This encodes CAWSGGGNYGYTF.

The rearrangement links TRBV15 to TRBJ1-4; 11 nucleotides match TRBD1. V lost 8 bases to trimming and J lost 6 bases; unmatched junction nucleotides: 5. The V gene's germline CDR1 is LNHNV and CDR2 YYDKDF (reference sequence). The CDR3 is made up of 14 amino acids. CDR3 coding DNA: TGTGCCACCTGGACAGGGGGCGGGGATGAAAAACTGTTTTTT. As protein: CATWTGGGDEKLFF. Full variable domain (remainder filled in from reference TRBV15 and TRBJ1-4): DAMVIQNPRYQVTQFGKPVTLSCSQTLNHNVMYWYQQKSSQAPKLLFHYYDKDFNNEADTPDNFQSRRPNTSFCFLDIRSPGLGDTAMYLCATWTGGGDEKLFFGSGTQLSVL.

The CDR3 region has the DNA TGTGCCTGGAGTGTAACAGGGAGAAAACTGTTTTTT. As protein: CAWSVTGRKLFF. The chain combines TRBV30 with TRBJ1-4, with D tentatively TRBD1 (6 bases). The CDR3 has 12 amino acids. The V end was cut by 0 bases, the J end by 10 bases, with 9 bases between. Per germline, CDR1 GTSNPN and CDR2 SVGIG (reference sequence). Together with reference TRBV30 and TRBJ1-4, the CDR3 gives the full variable domain: SQTIHQWPATLVQPVGSPLSLECTVEGTSNPNLYWYRQAAGRGLQLLFYSVGIGQISSEVPQNLSASRPQDRQFILSSKKLLLSDSGFYLCAWSVTGRKLFFGSGTQLSVL.

V and J are TRBV12-3 or TRBV12-4 and TRBJ2-7; perhaps TRBD1 as D (5 bases). The V end was cut by 3 bases, the J end by 4 bases, with 10 bases between. The length of the CDR3 is 13 residues. CDR3 sequence reads: CASSFNRGYEQYF. CDR3 coding DNA: TGTGCCAGCAGTTTTAATAGGGGTTACGAGCAGTACTTC.

The V and J genes are TRBV7-9 and TRBJ1-6; D remains ambiguous. This CDR3 spans 13 amino acids. CDR1 and CDR2 (germline): SEHNR, FQNEAQ (reference sequence). V lost 2 bases, J lost 7 bases, and 6 bases lay in between. CDR3 DNA: TGTGCCAGCAGCTTACCCGGGAATTCACCCCTCCACTTT. Translation gives CASSLPGNSPLHF.

The count of this clone is one. This rearrangement joins TRBV14 to TRBJ1-1; perhaps TRBD1 as D (6 bases). V shed 5 bases and J shed 0 bases, with 13 bases lying between them. Germline CDR1 reads SGHDN; CDR2 reads FVKESK. The CDR3 spans 15 residues. CDR3 protein: CASSYTRGLNTEAFF. The CDR3, as DNA: TGTGCCAGCAGCTACACCAGGGGCCTGAACACTGAAGCTTTCTTT.

The chain links TRBV4-3 to TRBJ2-1; a weak D match, TRBD2 (6 bases). Germline loops: CDR1 LGHNA, CDR2 YSLEER. The CDR3 totals 17 residues. The V end lost 0 bases, the J end lost 0 bases, and 12 bases lay between the germline ends. CDR3 sequence reads: CASSQEQDGSSYNEQFF. In nucleotides, the CDR3 is TGCGCCAGCAGCCAAGAGCAAGACGGGAGCTCCTACAATGAGCAGTTCTTC.

The rearrangement uses TRBV15 and TRBJ2-1; 9 positions agree with TRBD1. Trimming cost V 1 base and J 12 bases; bases outside gene matches: 4. The CDR3 runs 13 residues. Per the germline V gene, CDR1 is LNHNV and CDR2 is YYDKDF (reference sequence). The CDR3 nucleotides read TGTGCCACCAGCAGAGTAATGGGACAGGGGCAGTTCTTC. The encoded protein is CATSRVMGQGQFF. Using reference TRBV15 and TRBJ2-1 for the parts outside the CDR3, the full variable domain is DAMVIQNPRYQVTQFGKPVTLSCSQTLNHNVMYWYQQKSSQAPKLLFHYYDKDFNNEADTPDNFQSRRPNTSFCFLDIRSPGLGDTAMYLCATSRVMGQGQFFGPGTRLTVL.

The chain links TRBV7-2 to TRBJ2-5, with D possibly being TRBD1 (6 bases). This CDR3 is 14 amino acids long. Trimming left V 3 bases short and J 5 bases short, with 13 bases between. The germline V gene has CDR1 SGHTA and CDR2 FQGNSA. The CDR3 bases are TGTGCCAGCAGCTTCGTGGGGGCGCGGGAGACCCAGTACTTC. Its translation is CASSFVGARETQYF.

The gene calls are TRBV6-1 and TRBJ1-6; the match to TRBD1 covers 7 bases. The CDR3 loop spans 15 amino acids. Germline values: CDR1 MNHNS, CDR2 SASEGT. V dropped 3 bases and J dropped 9; count of bases not matched to a gene: 8. CDR3 DNA sequence: TGTGCCAGCAGTGAGATACAGGGGCAAGGTTCACCCCTCCACTTT. This sequence encodes CASSEIQGQGSPLHF.

The V gene is TRBV30, the J gene TRBJ2-3; D not resolved. CDR1 GTSNPN and CDR2 SVGIG come from the germline V gene (reference sequence). Trimming removed 5 bases at V and 5 bases at J, with 20 bases between. CDR3 size: 15 residues. CDR3 bases: TGTGCCTGGGCCACAGACCAGCCGGATCGAGATACGCAGTATTTT. Protein: CAWATDQPDRDTQYF.